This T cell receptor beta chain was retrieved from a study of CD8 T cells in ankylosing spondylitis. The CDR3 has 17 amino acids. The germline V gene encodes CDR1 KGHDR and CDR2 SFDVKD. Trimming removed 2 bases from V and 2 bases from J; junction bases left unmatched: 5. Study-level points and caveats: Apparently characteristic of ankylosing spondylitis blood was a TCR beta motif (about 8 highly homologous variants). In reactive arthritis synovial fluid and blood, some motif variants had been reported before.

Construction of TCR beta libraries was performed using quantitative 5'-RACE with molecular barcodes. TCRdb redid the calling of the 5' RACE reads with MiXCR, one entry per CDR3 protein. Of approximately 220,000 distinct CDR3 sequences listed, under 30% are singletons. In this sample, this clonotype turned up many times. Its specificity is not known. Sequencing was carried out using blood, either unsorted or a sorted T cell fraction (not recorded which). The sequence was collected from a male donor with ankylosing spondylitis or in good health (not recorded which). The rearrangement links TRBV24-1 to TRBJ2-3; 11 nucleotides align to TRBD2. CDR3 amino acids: CATSDSLAGGNTDTQYF. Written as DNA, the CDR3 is TGTGCCACCAGTGATTCGCTAGCGGGAGGTAACACAGATACGCAGTATTTT.